This record looks at one TCR beta chain sequence and its context. This clonotype was found once. What this receptor recognizes is not known. Per-nucleotide qualities are absent, and no much larger clonotype sits a single base away. The sample originates from a study of post-analysis software for immune sequencing data (dated by TCRdb to the mid-2010s). Regarding the study in general: The recorded disease courses included relapsing-remitting, secondary progressive and progressive-relapsing multiple sclerosis, and some patients had no subtype annotation. A subset of samples was prepared in parallel using single-end sample barcoding, then pooled and co-amplified after Illumina adapter ligation. The patient repertoires were compared against approximately ten previously published healthy control repertoires obtained from donors aged roughly 6 to 25 years.

To demonstrate the VDJtools post-analysis software, the study profiled TCR beta repertoires from the peripheral blood of around 13 young patients with multiple sclerosis. Multiple sclerosis patients were children and adolescents aged roughly 6 to 16 years. The library was made by PCR. Sequencing was carried out with an Illumina HiSeq 2500. Unique molecular identifiers were incorporated into TCR beta cDNA libraries to reduce PCR and sequencing biases. Per 1 to 10 million input T cells, some 500,000 cDNA molecules were obtained, such that each molecule approximated one T cell. The same protocol used for the earlier healthy control dataset was applied to prepare and sequence the patient libraries. Samples belonging to the same batch were prepared together, multiplexed and sequenced on a shared HiSeq lane. Per the original workflow: MIGEC was used to process the raw barcoded reads, and molecular identifier groups with only a single read were discarded before consensus assembly and CDR3 extraction. VDJtools was used for post-analysis of the clonotype tables, and diversity was normalized by down-sampling every dataset to the size of the smallest sample. In repertoire overlap clustering, CDR3 amino acid sequences, but not nucleotide sequences, were matched to correct batch-related cross-sample contamination. Clones were called with MiXCR by TCRdb after fastp trimmed the public reads at Q25, and only in-frame beta chains were retained. Every distinct CDR3 protein forms one entry, paired with its most common genes and DNA. Clone size and V and J calls follow TCRdb, not the original study. This sample gives about 540,000 distinct CDR3 sequences in total; approximately 31% of them show up just once. The top ten constitute around 6.1% of the sample.

General conclusions and limits of the study: The control group was slightly older than the multiple sclerosis patient group. Multiple sclerosis patients had significantly lower normalized Chao1 diversity than controls, a result that suggests substantial peripheral T-cell clonal expansion. Strong co-clustering of samples prepared in the same batch was shown by direct clustering with F measure, prompting a batch-effect correction.

The sequence came from a girl under 18 with multiple sclerosis. The sample taken for sequencing was blood.

The nucleotide sequence reads TGCGCCAGCAGCCCGGGTACAGGGGGCCTTGAGCAGTACTTC. This encodes CASSPGTGGLEQYF. This chain is built from TRBV5-1 and TRBJ2-5; 9 nucleotides in the junction match TRBD1. Via the germline V gene, CDR1 is SGHRS and CDR2 YFSETQ. The V end gives up 4 bases and the J end 11 bases, leaving 12 bases in the junction not matched to a gene. Measured from the cysteine to the phenylalanine, the CDR3 is 14 residues long. This entry keeps only the CDR3 DNA: 42 bases, framed from base 1.